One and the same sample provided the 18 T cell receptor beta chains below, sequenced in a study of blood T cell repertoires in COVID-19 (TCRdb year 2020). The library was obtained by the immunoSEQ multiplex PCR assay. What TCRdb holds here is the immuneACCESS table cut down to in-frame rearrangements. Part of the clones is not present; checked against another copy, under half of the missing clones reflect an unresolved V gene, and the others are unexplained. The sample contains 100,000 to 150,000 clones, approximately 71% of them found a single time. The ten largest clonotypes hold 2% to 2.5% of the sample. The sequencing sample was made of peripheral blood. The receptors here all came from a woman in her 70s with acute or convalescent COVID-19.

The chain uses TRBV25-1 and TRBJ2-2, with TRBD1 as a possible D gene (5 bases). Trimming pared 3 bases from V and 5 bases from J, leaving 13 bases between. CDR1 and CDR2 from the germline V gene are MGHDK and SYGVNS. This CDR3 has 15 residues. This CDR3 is CASSDRQFGTGELFF. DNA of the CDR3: TGTGCCAGCAGTGATCGACAGTTTGGGACCGGGGAGCTGTTTTTT.

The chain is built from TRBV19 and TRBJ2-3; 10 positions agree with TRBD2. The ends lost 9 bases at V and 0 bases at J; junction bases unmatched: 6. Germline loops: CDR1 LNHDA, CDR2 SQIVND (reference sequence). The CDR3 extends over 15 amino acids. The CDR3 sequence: CASTRTSGSTDTQYF. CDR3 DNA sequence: TGTGCCAGCACACGGACTAGCGGAAGCACAGATACGCAGTATTTT.

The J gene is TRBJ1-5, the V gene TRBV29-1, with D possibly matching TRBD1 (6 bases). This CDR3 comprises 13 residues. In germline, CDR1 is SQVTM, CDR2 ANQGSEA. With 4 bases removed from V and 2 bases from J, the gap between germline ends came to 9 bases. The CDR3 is CSVGGGGNQPQHF. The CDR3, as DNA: TGCAGCGTTGGAGGGGGGGGCAATCAGCCCCAGCATTTT.

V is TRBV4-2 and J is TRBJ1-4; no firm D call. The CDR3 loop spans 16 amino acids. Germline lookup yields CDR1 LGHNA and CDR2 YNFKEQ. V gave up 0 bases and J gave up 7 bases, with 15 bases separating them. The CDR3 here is CASSQDLRGFSEKLFF. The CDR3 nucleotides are TGTGCCAGCAGCCAAGATCTTAGAGGGTTTAGTGAAAAACTGTTTTTT.

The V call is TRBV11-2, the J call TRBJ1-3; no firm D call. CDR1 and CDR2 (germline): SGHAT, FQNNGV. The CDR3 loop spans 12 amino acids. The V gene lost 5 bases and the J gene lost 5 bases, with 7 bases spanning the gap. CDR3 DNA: TGTGCCAGCAGCAATCCCAGAAACACCATATATTTT. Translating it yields CASSNPRNTIYF.

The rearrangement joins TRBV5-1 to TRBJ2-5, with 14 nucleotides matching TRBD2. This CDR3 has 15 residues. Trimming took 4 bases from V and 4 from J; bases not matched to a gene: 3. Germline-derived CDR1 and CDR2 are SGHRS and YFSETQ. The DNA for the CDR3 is TGCGCCAGCAGCACAGGACTAGCGGGAGGAGAGACCCAGTACTTC. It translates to CASSTGLAGGETQYF.

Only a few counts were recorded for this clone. In nucleotides, the CDR3 is TGCGCCAGCAGTGGCCAGGGGCCCTCTACAGATACGCAGTATTTT. Amino acids: CASSGQGPSTDTQYF. The V call is TRBV5-1, the J call TRBJ2-3; the D gene is possibly TRBD1 (6 bases). Germline loops: CDR1 SGHRS, CDR2 YFSETQ. The CDR3 sequence is 15 residues long. The V and J ends lost 5 bases and 3 bases respectively, with 16 bases between them.

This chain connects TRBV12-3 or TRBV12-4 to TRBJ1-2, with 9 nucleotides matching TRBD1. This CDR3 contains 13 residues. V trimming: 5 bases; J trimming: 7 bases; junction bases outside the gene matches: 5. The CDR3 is CASSTDRGTGYTF. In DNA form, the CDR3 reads TGTGCCAGCAGTACGGACAGGGGTACTGGCTACACCTTC.

CDR3 bases: TGCGCCAGCCCCGGCAGGGAGGGCACAACTAATGAAAAACTGTTTTTT. Translation gives CASPGREGTTNEKLFF. This chain links TRBV10-1 with TRBJ1-4, with a weak D call TRBD1 (5 bases). The CDR3 spans 16 residues. V gave up 8 bases and J gave up 0 bases, with 16 bases separating them. Germline CDR1 is WNHNN and CDR2 is SYGVQD (reference sequence).

DNA for the CDR3: TGTGCCAGCAGCCCAGGGACAGGGGGGAACATTCAGTACTTC. Its protein is CASSPGTGGNIQYF. The chain is built from TRBV9 and TRBJ2-4, with 11 bases matching TRBD1. CDR1 is SGDLS, CDR2 YYNGEE, per germline. Trimming cost V 4 bases and J 7 bases; bases outside gene matches: 4. The CDR3 extends over 14 amino acids.

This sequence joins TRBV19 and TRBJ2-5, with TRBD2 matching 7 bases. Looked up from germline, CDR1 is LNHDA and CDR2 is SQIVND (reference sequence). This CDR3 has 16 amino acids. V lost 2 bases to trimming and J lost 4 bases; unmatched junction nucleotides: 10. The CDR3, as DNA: TGTGCCAGTAGTATAAGGACTAGTGGTACCGGAGAGACCCAGTACTTC. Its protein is CASSIRTSGTGETQYF.

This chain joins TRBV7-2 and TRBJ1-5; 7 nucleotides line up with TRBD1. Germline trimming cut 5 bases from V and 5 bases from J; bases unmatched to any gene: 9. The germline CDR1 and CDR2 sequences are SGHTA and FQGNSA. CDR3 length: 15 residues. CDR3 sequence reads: CASSERTGFHQPQHF. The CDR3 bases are TGTGCCAGCAGCGAAAGGACAGGTTTCCATCAGCCCCAGCATTTT.

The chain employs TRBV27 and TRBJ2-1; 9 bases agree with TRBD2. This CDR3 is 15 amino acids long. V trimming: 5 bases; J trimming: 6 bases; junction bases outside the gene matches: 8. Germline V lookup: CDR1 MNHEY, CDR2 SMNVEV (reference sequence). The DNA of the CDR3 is TGTGCCAGCAGTGTCGGAGCTAGCGGGATCAATGAGCAGTTCTTC. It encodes CASSVGASGINEQFF.

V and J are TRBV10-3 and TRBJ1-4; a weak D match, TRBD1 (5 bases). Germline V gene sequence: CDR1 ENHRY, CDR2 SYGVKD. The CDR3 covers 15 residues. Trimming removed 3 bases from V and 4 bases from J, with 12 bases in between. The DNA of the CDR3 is TGTGCCATCAGTGAAGGCAGGGCTGTTAATGAAAAACTGTTTTTT. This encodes CAISEGRAVNEKLFF.

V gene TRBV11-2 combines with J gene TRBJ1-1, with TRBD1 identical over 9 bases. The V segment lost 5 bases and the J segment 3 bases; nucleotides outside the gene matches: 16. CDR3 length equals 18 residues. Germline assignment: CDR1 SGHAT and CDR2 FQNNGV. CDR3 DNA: TGTGCCAGCAGCCAGATAGGGACAGGGCTGGGGAGAGACACTGAAGCTTTCTTT. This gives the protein CASSQIGTGLGRDTEAFF. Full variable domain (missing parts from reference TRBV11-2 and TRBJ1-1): EAGVAQSPRYKIIEKRQSVAFWCNPISGHATLYWYQQILGQGPKLLIQFQNNGVVDDSQLPKDRFSAERLKGVDSTLKIQPAKLEDSAVYLCASSQIGTGLGRDTEAFFGQGTRLTVV.

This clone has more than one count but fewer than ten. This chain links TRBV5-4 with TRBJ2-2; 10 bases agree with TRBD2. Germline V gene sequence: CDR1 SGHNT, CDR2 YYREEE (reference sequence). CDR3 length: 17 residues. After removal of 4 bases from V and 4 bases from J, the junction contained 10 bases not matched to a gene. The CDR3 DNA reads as TGTGCCAGCAGCCCTAATGGGGCTAGCGGGGGCACCGGGGAGCTGTTTTTT. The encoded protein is CASSPNGASGGTGELFF.

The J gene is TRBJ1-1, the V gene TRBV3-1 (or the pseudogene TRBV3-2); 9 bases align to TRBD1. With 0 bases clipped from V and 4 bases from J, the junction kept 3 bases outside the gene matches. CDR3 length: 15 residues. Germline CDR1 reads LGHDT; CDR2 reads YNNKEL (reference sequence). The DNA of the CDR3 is TGTGCCAGCAGCCAAGAGGCGACAGGGGGCACTGAAGCTTTCTTT. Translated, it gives CASSQEATGGTEAFF.

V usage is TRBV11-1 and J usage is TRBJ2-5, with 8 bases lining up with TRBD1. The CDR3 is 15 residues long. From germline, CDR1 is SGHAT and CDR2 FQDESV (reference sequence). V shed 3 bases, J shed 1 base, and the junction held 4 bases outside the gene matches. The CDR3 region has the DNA TGTGCCAGCAGCTTGTGGGGACAGGCCCAAGAGACCCAGTACTTC. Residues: CASSLWGQAQETQYF.